This T cell receptor (beta chain) originates from a study of cytomegalovirus exposure and HLA in healthy donors. Points from the study as a whole: 87-base-pair reads could not separate some V segments, including TRBV6-2 and TRBV6-3. Three of the chains that were CMV-associated were confirmed in vitro to be specific for CMV antigens. Some highly shared sequence variants likely arose as a pipeline artifact.

V gave up 0 bases and J gave up 3 bases, with 8 bases separating them. Germline V gene sequence: CDR1 SEHNR, CDR2 FQNEAQ (reference sequence). The CDR3 is 14 amino acids. A multiplex PCR was run with 60 Vbeta primers and 13 Jbeta primers. Sequencing used immunoSEQ multiplex PCR; TCRdb keeps in-frame clones, though not all of them. Its table records under 150,000 clones. With respect to this clone: The antigen is unknown.

The chain combines TRBV7-9 with TRBJ2-5; the D gene is possibly TRBD2 (6 bases). The TCR originated in a man between 40 and 49 years old in good health and CMV-seronegative. The sequenced material came from PBMCs. The CDR3 DNA reads as TGTGCCAGCAGCTTAGCTAGCGGAGAAGAGACCCAGTACTTC. Protein: CASSLASGEETQYF.